The clone carrying this T cell receptor (beta chain) was counted between two and nine times. These data belong to a study of blood T cell repertoires in COVID-19. The CDR3 is 15 residues long. V lost 4 bases to trimming and J lost 3 bases; unmatched junction nucleotides: 5. CDR1 and CDR2 (germline): GTSNPN, SVGIG (reference sequence). TCRdb keeps only in-frame clones here, not all; method: immunoSEQ multiplex PCR. In the table there are roughly 340,000 clones, over 75% of which are singletons. Sequenced sample: PBMCs or T cells enriched from blood (not recorded which). The origin of this receptor is a man aged 40-49 years in a cohort exposed to, infected with or recovered from COVID-19 (not recorded which). The chain is built from TRBV30 and TRBJ1-3; TRBD1 matches 11 bases. The CDR3 reads CAWTGTGGLGNTIYF. The CDR3, as DNA: TGTGCCTGGACCGGGACAGGGGGTCTTGGAAACACCATATATTTT.